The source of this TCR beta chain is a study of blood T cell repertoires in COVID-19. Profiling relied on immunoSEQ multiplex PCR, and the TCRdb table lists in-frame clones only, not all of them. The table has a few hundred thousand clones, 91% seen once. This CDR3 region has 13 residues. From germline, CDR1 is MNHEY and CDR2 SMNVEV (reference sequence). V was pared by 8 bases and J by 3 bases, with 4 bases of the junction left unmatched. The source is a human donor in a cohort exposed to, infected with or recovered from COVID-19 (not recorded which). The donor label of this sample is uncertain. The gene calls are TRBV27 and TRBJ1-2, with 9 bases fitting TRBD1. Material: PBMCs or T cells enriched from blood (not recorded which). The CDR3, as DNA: TGTGCCAGCGGGGACAGGGTTGACTATGGCTACACCTTC. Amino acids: CASGDRVDYGYTF.